Presented here are 5 T cell receptor beta chains from one specimen sequenced in a study of blood T cell repertoires in COVID-19. The data were produced by immunoSEQ multiplex PCR, yet TCRdb's version contains in-frame clones alone and is incomplete. Of approximately 140,000 clones listed, 86% are singletons. The specimen sequenced was peripheral blood. The receptors were gathered from a woman aged 55-70 years with acute or convalescent COVID-19.

The chain is built from TRBV6-2 or TRBV6-3 and TRBJ2-5; 10 bases fit TRBD1. Germline values: CDR1 MNHEY, CDR2 SVGEGT. The CDR3 is 15 residues long. With 6 bases clipped from V and 3 bases from J, the junction kept 7 bases outside the gene matches. The CDR3 spells CASSSIGTGEETQYF. CDR3 nucleotides: TGTGCCAGCAGCAGCATCGGGACAGGGGAAGAGACCCAGTACTTC.

The chain combines TRBV5-1 with TRBJ2-2; the match to TRBD2 covers 15 bases. CDR3 length equals 19 residues. The trim removed 4 bases at V and 6 bases at J, leaving 13 bases unmatched. Looked up from germline, CDR1 is SGHRS and CDR2 is YFSETQ. The CDR3 reads CASSPGLAGGLQRSGELFF. DNA of the CDR3: TGCGCCAGCAGCCCCGGACTAGCGGGGGGGCTACAAAGATCCGGGGAGCTGTTTTTT. The full variable domain, completed using reference TRBV5-1 and TRBJ2-2, is KAGVTQTPRYLIKTRGQQVTLSCSPISGHRSVSWYQQTPGQGLQFLFEYFSETQRNKGNFPGRFSGRQFSNSRSEMNVSTLELGDSALYLCASSPGLAGGLQRSGELFFGEGSRLTVL.

This clone came up a few times. This chain links TRBV19 with TRBJ2-7; TRBD2 matches 10 bases. The CDR3 contains 16 residues. The ends lost 5 bases at V and 1 base at J; junction bases unmatched: 8. Germline V gives CDR1 LNHDA, CDR2 SQIVND (reference sequence). CDR3 sequence (DNA): TGTGCCAGTAGTCCCAACGGACTAGCGGTTTCCTACGAGCAGTACTTC. It codes for CASSPNGLAVSYEQYF.

The table lists this clone with a few counts. The V gene is TRBV5-4, the J gene TRBJ1-1; D is ambiguous. The CDR3 is made up of 15 amino acids. Germline V CDR1 and CDR2: SGHNT, YYREEE (reference sequence). Between the trimmed V and J ends, which lost 0 bases and 4 bases, there was a span of 13 bases. CDR3 protein: CASSLGAQSFTEAFF. CDR3 nucleotide sequence: TGTGCCAGCAGCTTGGGGGCACAGAGCTTCACTGAAGCTTTCTTT.

The chain joins TRBV11-3 to TRBJ2-3, with TRBD2 identical over 12 bases. The CDR3 loop spans 17 amino acids. V dropped 2 bases and J dropped 0; count of bases not matched to a gene: 3. Germline V gene lookup returns CDR1 SGHNT and CDR2 YENEEA. CDR3 DNA sequence: TGTGCCAGCAGCTTATTCGGGACTAGCGGGAGCACAGATACGCAGTATTTT. The encoded protein is CASSLFGTSGSTDTQYF.